This entry describes one T cell receptor (beta chain). The target antigen is unknown. The method was immunoSEQ multiplex PCR; TCRdb's version includes in-frame clones alone and lacks a portion of them. This table has approximately 80,000 clones, around 84% appearing once. These data are taken from a study of T cell responses to AZD1222 COVID-19 vaccine. The study, taken as a whole, reports: Rises in breadth and depth of Spike-specific TCRs came after two AZD1222 doses. A mostly white British donor set with more females was recruited, and clonal diversity was possibly underestimated.

Germline assignment: CDR1 SGHVS and CDR2 FNYEAQ. The V end lost 5 bases, the J end lost 7 bases, and 17 bases lay between the germline ends. The CDR3 extends over 15 amino acids. The chain uses TRBV7-6 and TRBJ1-4; a possible D gene is TRBD1 (5 bases). This TCR was sampled from an adult in good health. The specimen comprised peripheral blood, sampled on day 0 of AZD1222 vaccination. In nucleotides, the CDR3 is TGTGCCAGCAGCCAAGGGAGTCGGGGGGGTGAAAAACTGTTTTTT. Protein: CASSQGSRGGEKLFF.